This entry is about one TCR beta chain. Its specificity is not known. The data belong to a study of T-cell reconstitution after alpha-beta-depleted transplantation in children. The library targeted TCRbeta and was prepared with unique molecular identifiers. TCRdb recomputed calls from the PCR reads with MiXCR, one row per CDR3 protein. The sample contains hundreds of thousands of distinct CDR3 sequences, around 13% of which appear only once. Germline V gives CDR1 DFQATT, CDR2 SNEGSKA (reference sequence). This CDR3 is 17 amino acids long. The ends lost 6 bases at V and 0 bases at J; junction bases unmatched: 12. Overall study results and limits: Expanded clones from the graft, numbering several hundred, reportedly supplied alpha-beta T cells about two months after transplant.

This chain connects TRBV20-1 to TRBJ2-1; TRBD2 matches 9 bases. Sequences were derived from PBMCs, sampled before TCRalphabeta/CD19-depleted stem cell transplant. This TCR was sampled from a girl aged 2 to 9 with congenital amegakaryocytic thrombocytopenia, due to receive a stem cell transplant. CDR3 bases: TGCAGTGCCGAGCGGGGGCTTAGCGGGAGCTCCTACAATGAGCAGTTCTTC. This gives the protein CSAERGLSGSSYNEQFF.